The rows below give T cell receptor beta chains drawn from one sample of a study of blood T cell repertoires in COVID-19. Generated by immunoSEQ multiplex PCR, the TCRdb table keeps only in-frame clones and is missing some. This sample carries 55,000 to 90,000 clones, 75% to 95% of them seen once, and the ten largest clones take under 15%. Sequencing used peripheral blood. The source of these receptors is a human donor with active COVID-19. The donor label of this sample is uncertain. CDR3s include the opening cysteine and the closing phenylalanine or tryptophan. A D gene is named only where the DNA matches it firmly. Clone size is not always given. Where it is, it says once, few, many or a class for expanded clones.

d_call	v_call	clone_size	j_call	cdr3_nt	cdr3_aa
TRBD1	TRBV5-1	.	TRBJ2-3	TGCGCCAGCAGCTTGGGACAGGGCGCAGATACGCAGTATTTT	CASSLGQGADTQYF
TRBD1	TRBV7-9	few	TRBJ1-2	TGTGCCAGCAGCACCCTTGGACAGGACTATGGCTACACCTTC	CASSTLGQDYGYTF
TRBD2	TRBV4-1	few	TRBJ2-5	TGCGCCAGCAGCCAGACGGGACTAGCGGGGTTCCAAGAGACCCAGTACTTC	CASSQTGLAGFQETQYF
.	TRBV6-6	.	TRBJ2-1	TGTGCCAGCAGCCTACCTAGGTCGGGGTACAATGAGCAGTTCTTC	CASSLPRSGYNEQFF
.	TRBV7-2	.	TRBJ1-5	TGTGCCAGCAGCTTAGCGTCCGGGGGGCAGCAGCCCCAGCATTTT	CASSLASGGQQPQHF
TRBD2	TRBV20-1	.	TRBJ2-7	TGCAGTGCCGTTAGCGGGCACGAGCAGTACTTC	CSAVSGHEQYF
TRBD1	TRBV6-6	once	TRBJ1-2	TGTGCCAGCAGCAGACAGGGGGGAGGCTACACCTTC	CASSRQGGGYTF
TRBD1	TRBV15	.	TRBJ2-7	TGTGCCACCAGCAGAGATCGCGCAGGGGGCCACGAGCAGTACTTC	CATSRDRAGGHEQYF
.	TRBV7-9	.	TRBJ2-7	TGTGCCAGCAGCCCCCGGCGGGGGCCCCACGAGCAGTACTTC	CASSPRRGPHEQYF
TRBD2	TRBV5-4	.	TRBJ2-7	TGTGCCAGCAGCTTTGTAGCGGGAGAAAACTACGAGCAGTACTTC	CASSFVAGENYEQYF
.	TRBV14	.	TRBJ2-3	TGTGCCAGCAGCCAAGCCCCTAGGTCGTGGCAGTATTTT	CASSQAPRSWQYF
.	TRBV11-3	.	TRBJ1-1	TGTGCCAGCAGCCTCACCCAGGGGAACACTGAAGCTTTCTTT	CASSLTQGNTEAFF
TRBD2	TRBV5-1	.	TRBJ2-1	TGCGCCAGCAGCCTTAGCGGGAGAACTGAGCAGTTCTTC	CASSLSGRTEQFF
TRBD2	TRBV29-1	.	TRBJ2-2	TGCAGCGTGGGGTTGGGCCCCAGCGGGGTTAACACCGGGGAGCTGTTTTTT	CSVGLGPSGVNTGELFF
.	TRBV15	.	TRBJ2-3	TGTGCCACCAGCCCGCCGGGACTACCAAGGGGGGATACGCAGTATTTT	CATSPPGLPRGDTQYF
.	TRBV15	.	TRBJ2-5	TGTGCCACCAGCAGAGATCCTGGCGGTGGGGAGACCCAGTACTTC	CATSRDPGGGETQYF
.	TRBV5-1	.	TRBJ2-5	TGCGCCAGCAGCTTGGAAACTAGTCTGGGGGAGACCCAGTACTTC	CASSLETSLGETQYF
TRBD1	TRBV19	.	TRBJ2-4	TGTGCCAGTACCTCCCAGGGGGCACTAGCCAAAAACATTCAGTACTTC	CASTSQGALAKNIQYF
.	TRBV9	.	TRBJ1-3	TGTGCCAGCAGCGTATCTTCCGCAGGAGGCGGTAGAAACACCATATATTTT	CASSVSSAGGGRNTIYF
TRBD1	TRBV19	.	TRBJ2-2	TGTGCCAGTAGTTTTCGACAGGGCGTACGAGGCGCCGGGGAGCTGTTTTTT	CASSFRQGVRGAGELFF
.	TRBV10-3	.	TRBJ2-3	TGTGCCATCAGTGCAGTTACAGATACGCAGTATTTT	CAISAVTDTQYF
TRBD2	TRBV7-8	.	TRBJ2-5	TGTGCCAGCAGATCGCCGCGGCTAGCGGTACAAGAGACCCAGTACTTC	CASRSPRLAVQETQYF
.	TRBV21-1	.	TRBJ1-4	TGTGCCAGCAGCATATTGGGACAGGTAAGGGGGGGAACTAATGAAAAACTGTTTTTT	CASSILGQVRGGTNEKLFF
.	TRBV6-5	.	TRBJ2-7	TGTGCCAGCAGCCCAGGTCCGTTGGACGAGCAGTACTTC	CASSPGPLDEQYF
.	TRBV5-4	.	TRBJ1-2	TGTGCCAGCAAAGGGCCGGGGAGTTCTAACTATGGCTACACCTTC	CASKGPGSSNYGYTF
.	TRBV6-5	.	TRBJ2-7	TGTGCCAGCAGTTACGGGCAGTCCTACGAGCAGTACTTC	CASSYGQSYEQYF
.	TRBV28	.	TRBJ1-1	TGTGCCAGCAGTTTATCCGCGTTGAGAGCTGAAGCTTTCTTT	CASSLSALRAEAFF
.	TRBV9	.	TRBJ2-7	TGTGCCAGCAGCGTAGGAAGCGGTGCCCTCCCCCTCTACGAGCAGTACTTC	CASSVGSGALPLYEQYF
.	TRBV19	.	TRBJ2-7	TGTGCCAGTAGTATAGATGGGGGGAGCTCCTACGAGCAGTACTTC	CASSIDGGSSYEQYF
.	TRBV28	.	TRBJ1-2	TGTGCCAGCAGTTTCGGCCAGGGGTATGGCTACACCTTC	CASSFGQGYGYTF
TRBD2	TRBV11-3	.	TRBJ2-7	TGTGCCAGCAGCTTAGATCTCGGAAGCGGGAGCCACGAGCAGTACTTC	CASSLDLGSGSHEQYF
TRBD2	TRBV9	.	TRBJ2-1	TGTGCCAGCAGCCTGGGGACTAGCCACAATGAGCAGTTCTTC	CASSLGTSHNEQFF